This T cell receptor (beta chain) was recorded in a study of blood T cell repertoires in COVID-19 (dated by TCRdb to about 2020). Describing the broader study: Collaborator samples came from the United States, Italy and Spain and covered acute and convalescent phases of COVID-19. Where available, HLA class I and class II types were taken from metadata supplied by the sample provider and were not determined by assay-based typing. Samples were obtained from the ongoing ImmuneRACE study (first 160 participants) and from about 1,300 subjects provided by 6 global collaborators. The repertoires were released in a freely available public database intended as a resource for research on the immune response to SARS-CoV-2. Subjects who had been exposed to COVID-19, were actively infected with it, or had recovered from it provided the deeply sampled blood TCRbeta repertoires that made up the dataset. The sample metadata nearly always contained a de-identified subject ID, COVID-19 status, age in years and sex. The prospective study material was composed of cDNA or gDNA derived from T cells, B-cell-depleted T cells, or PBMCs.

This clone was found once. There is no known antigen for this receptor. Base-call qualities are not available, and no considerably larger clone is one nucleotide away. Each collaborating institution followed its own protocols to collect whole blood in K2EDTA tubes. For TCRbeta analysis, collaborators shipped samples as frozen whole blood, isolated PBMCs, or DNA extracted from either of those sample types. Study-level results and caveats: Clinical and demographic metadata were provided uncurated, with the amount varying by source and participant.

The immunoSEQ Assay, a bias-controlled multiplex PCR, was used to amplify TCRbeta CDR3 regions from genomic DNA. Per the original workflow: The number of nucleated cells in each sample was estimated by amplification of reference gene primers within the assay. To quantify the absolute abundance of each unique TCRbeta CDR3 rearrangement, sequence reads were collapsed and filtered. For each sample, productive Simpson clonality was calculated as the square root of Simpson's diversity index across productive rearrangements. Sourced from immuneACCESS, this table was stored by TCRdb with only in-frame sequences that have V and J called. A share of the clones is absent; for the studies checked, an unresolved V gene accounts for under half, and the remainder has no known explanation. V, J and clone size derive from that table, while D and trimming were established from the DNA sequence. This sample comprises roughly 47,000 clones, around nine tenths of them detected only once. Of the sample, around 8% falls within the top ten clones.

The source of this sequence is a man aged 50 to 60 with acute or convalescent COVID-19. The sequencing input was peripheral blood.

The CDR3 in this case is CASSEVAGGGWDTQYF. The nucleotides read TGTGCCAGCAGTGAAGTCGCGGGAGGAGGGTGGGATACGCAGTATTTT. The sequence is built from TRBV6-1 and TRBJ2-3; 8 bases in the junction line up with TRBD2. Here V drops 1 base and J drops 6 bases, and the junction holds 9 bases not matched to any gene. The CDR1 and CDR2 encoded by the germline V gene are MNHNS and SASEGT. Reading from cysteine to phenylalanine, the CDR3 counts 16 amino acids. Kept here is only the CDR3 DNA, which spans 48 bases and is read in frame from base 1.